A single sample gave rise to the 30 T cell receptor beta chains below, sequenced in a study of blood T cell repertoires in COVID-19. Only in-frame clones appear in the TCRdb table, and some are missing; sequencing was by immunoSEQ multiplex PCR. In the table there are 160,000 or so clones, about four fifths of which are singletons. Sequencing used peripheral blood. These receptors all stem from a man between 60 and 75 years old with acute or convalescent COVID-19.

The chain employs TRBV7-9 and TRBJ2-1, with 7 bases aligning to TRBD2. CDR1 is SEHNR, CDR2 FQNEAQ, per germline (reference sequence). Trimming took 3 bases from V and 7 from J; bases not matched to a gene: 6. CDR3 length equals 14 residues. The CDR3: CASSLGERGNEQFF. The CDR3 DNA reads as TGTGCCAGCAGCTTGGGGGAGCGGGGAAATGAGCAGTTCTTC.

The V gene is TRBV2, the J gene TRBJ2-1; D gene unclear. V was shortened by 3 bases and J by 2 bases, with 11 bases between the two germline ends. This CDR3 has 15 amino acids. CDR1 and CDR2 (germline): SNHLY, FYNNEI. The CDR3 region has the DNA TGTGCCAGCAGTGAGCCGCGGAACACCTACAATGAGCAGTTCTTC. Residues: CASSEPRNTYNEQFF.

The chain employs TRBV29-1 and TRBJ2-7; D might be TRBD1 (5 bases). Trimming shortened V by 4 bases and J by 1 base, and 14 bases separated the two germline ends. Germline-derived CDR1 and CDR2 are SQVTM and ANQGSEA. The CDR3 extends over 14 amino acids. The CDR3 loop is CSVGVQAFSYEQYF. The DNA of the CDR3 is TGCAGCGTTGGAGTACAGGCTTTTTCCTACGAGCAGTACTTC.

This clone was observed a handful of times. The rearrangement links TRBV19 to TRBJ2-6; D is ambiguous. The CDR3 has 13 amino acids. Trimming removed 11 bases at V and 2 bases at J, with 10 bases between. Germline V gene sequence: CDR1 LNHDA, CDR2 SQIVND (reference sequence). The CDR3 sequence is CASTPPGANVLTF. The CDR3 DNA follows: TGTGCCTCTACCCCCCCTGGGGCCAACGTCCTGACTTTC.

The rearrangement links TRBV11-2 to TRBJ2-3; D is possibly TRBD2 (5 bases). V was trimmed by 0 bases and J by 1 base, leaving 8 bases between them. The CDR3 contains 15 residues. CDR1 SGHAT and CDR2 FQNNGV come from the germline V gene. The CDR3 DNA reads TGTGCCAGCAGCTTAGACGGGATCCGCACAGATACGCAGTATTTT. It encodes CASSLDGIRTDTQYF.

The rearrangement uses TRBV5-5 and TRBJ2-5; D gene ambiguous. V dropped 6 bases and J dropped 2 bases, with 14 bases sitting between them. There are 14 residues in the CDR3. From germline, CDR1 is SGHKS and CDR2 YYEKEE (reference sequence). CDR3 coding DNA: TGTGCCAGCACCCCCCGAGAGGCTCAAGAGACCCAGTACTTC. This codes for CASTPREAQETQYF. The whole variable domain, remainder taken from reference TRBV5-5 and TRBJ2-5, is DAGVTQSPTHLIKTRGQQVTLRCSPISGHKSVSWYQQVLGQGPQFIFQYYEKEERGRGNFPDRFSARQFPNYSSELNVNALLLGDSALYLCASTPREAQETQYFGPGTRLLVL.

In DNA form, the CDR3 reads TGTGCCAGCAGTTACCCCTTAGCGGGGGCCTTCTACGAGCAGTACTTC. Translation gives CASSYPLAGAFYEQYF. The chain carries TRBV6-2 or TRBV6-3 and TRBJ2-7; 9 nucleotides match TRBD2. Germline V CDR1 and CDR2: MNHEY, SVGEGT. V shed 2 bases, J shed 3 bases, and the junction held 8 bases outside the gene matches. The CDR3 loop spans 16 amino acids.

The chain combines TRBV9 with TRBJ2-3, with 10 positions matching TRBD2. Germline V gene lookup returns CDR1 SGDLS and CDR2 YYNGEE. J gave up 5 bases and V 2 bases, and 11 bases lay outside the gene matches. The CDR3 extends over 17 amino acids. The CDR3 reads CASSVTSSGRSGDTQYF. Written as DNA, the CDR3 is TGTGCCAGCAGCGTCACGAGTAGCGGGAGGTCGGGAGATACGCAGTATTTT. The full variable domain, with the rest looked up from reference TRBV9 and TRBJ2-3, is DSGVTQTPKHLITATGQRVTLRCSPRSGDLSVYWYQQSLDQGLQFLIQYYNGEERAKGNILERFSAQQFPDLHSELNLSSLELGDSALYFCASSVTSSGRSGDTQYFGPGTRLTVL.

This rearrangement joins TRBV2 to TRBJ2-1; TRBD2 aligns across 9 bases. Per germline, CDR1 SNHLY and CDR2 FYNNEI. J was trimmed by 7 bases and V by 6 bases; bases with no gene match: 4. This CDR3 region has 13 residues. The CDR3 DNA reads as TGTGCCAGCAGACGACTAGCGGATAATGAGCAGTTCTTC. It specifies CASRRLADNEQFF.

In its sample, this clone was seen once. The chain carries TRBV3-1 (or the pseudogene TRBV3-2) and TRBJ2-6, with 10 nucleotides matching TRBD2. With V trimmed by 4 bases and J by 3 bases, 6 bases remained unmatched. Germline V lookup: CDR1 LGHDT, CDR2 YNNKEL (reference sequence). There are 17 residues in the CDR3. CDR3 sequence reads: CASSPPLAGRGANVLTF. In DNA form, the CDR3 reads TGTGCCAGCAGCCCCCCACTAGCGGGGCGTGGGGCCAACGTCCTGACTTTC.

V usage is TRBV11-2 and J usage is TRBJ1-1; D is unresolved. Germline lookup yields CDR1 SGHAT and CDR2 FQNNGV. The V end was cut by 0 bases, the J end by 5 bases, with 10 bases between. CDR3 length equals 14 residues. In nucleotides, the CDR3 is TGTGCCAGCAGCTTAGATGCGGCGGCGACTGAAGCTTTCTTT. It codes for CASSLDAAATEAFF.

The rearrangement uses TRBV6-2 or TRBV6-3 and TRBJ1-2, with D perhaps matching TRBD1 (6 bases). The CDR3 spans 13 residues. Trimming took 2 bases from V and 10 from J, leaving 14 bases between them. The germline gives CDR1 MNHEY, CDR2 SVGEGT. The CDR3: CASSYRIQGFYTF. CDR3 nucleotides: TGTGCCAGCAGTTACCGGATACAGGGATTCTACACCTTC.

The V gene is TRBV29-1, the J gene TRBJ1-1, with D possibly matching TRBD1 (6 bases). CDR1 and CDR2 (germline): SQVTM, ANQGSEA. The V end lost 7 bases, the J end lost 1 base, and 10 bases lay between the germline ends. This CDR3 comprises 12 residues. The CDR3 bases are TGCAGCGCCCGAGGGGGGAACACTGAAGCTTTCTTT. It translates to CSARGGNTEAFF.

This chain links TRBV5-4 with TRBJ2-7, with TRBD2 matching 16 bases. Germline V CDR1 and CDR2: SGHNT, YYREEE (reference sequence). V lost 5 bases, J lost 7 bases, and 12 bases stayed unmatched. The CDR3 is 17 amino acids. The CDR3 bases are TGTGCCAGCAGTCGGCCGGGACTAGCGGGAGGGCCAGGGGAGCAGTACTTC. This sequence encodes CASSRPGLAGGPGEQYF.

V is TRBV6-1 and J is TRBJ2-2; TRBD2 matches 7 bases. The CDR3 length is 13 residues. The J segment lost 7 bases and the V segment lost 1 base, leaving 0 bases of the junction unmatched. CDR1 and CDR2 from the germline V gene are MNHNS and SASEGT. CDR3: CASSEGEGGELFF. As DNA, the CDR3 is TGTGCCAGCAGTGAAGGGGAGGGCGGGGAGCTGTTTTTT.

The gene calls are TRBV28 and TRBJ1-1; a weak D match, TRBD1 (5 bases). V lost 2 bases, J lost 11 bases, and 12 bases lay in between. CDR1 is MDHEN, CDR2 SYDVKM, per germline. This CDR3 spans 12 amino acids. This CDR3 reads CASSLLQDYAFF. The CDR3 DNA reads TGTGCCAGCAGTTTACTACAGGACTACGCTTTCTTT.

The gene calls are TRBV11-1 and TRBJ1-4; 7 nucleotides match TRBD1. CDR1 SGHAT and CDR2 FQDESV come from the germline V gene (reference sequence). CDR3 length equals 15 residues. Trimming cost V 5 bases and J 1 base; bases outside gene matches: 4. The CDR3 loop is CASSPRDRTNEKLFF. The CDR3 DNA is TGTGCCAGCAGCCCCCGGGACAGAACTAATGAAAAACTGTTTTTT.

The chain links TRBV6-1 to TRBJ2-1, with 8 bases identical to TRBD2. J gave up 6 bases and V 2 bases, and 6 bases lay outside the gene matches. CDR3 length: 15 residues. From germline, CDR1 is MNHNS and CDR2 SASEGT. CDR3 loop: CASSESGGYFNEQFF. In DNA form, the CDR3 reads TGTGCCAGCAGTGAAAGCGGGGGATACTTCAATGAGCAGTTCTTC.

This clone appeared once. The chain employs TRBV6-5 and TRBJ1-1; TRBD1 aligns across 7 bases. CDR1 and CDR2 from the germline V gene are MNHEY and SVGAGI. Trimming removed 6 bases from V and 3 bases from J; junction bases left unmatched: 4. The CDR3 length is 13 residues. The CDR3 region is CASRVQGYTEAFF. DNA of the CDR3: TGTGCCAGCAGGGTACAGGGGTACACTGAAGCTTTCTTT.

The gene calls are TRBV5-4 and TRBJ2-3; no clear D gene. The CDR3 is made up of 13 amino acids. V lost 4 bases to trimming and J lost 0 bases, with 6 bases between them. Germline assignment: CDR1 SGHNT and CDR2 YYREEE (reference sequence). In nucleotides, the CDR3 is TGTGCCAGCAGCATGACAAGCACAGATACGCAGTATTTT. Translation: CASSMTSTDTQYF. Complete variable domain (other parts from reference TRBV5-4 and TRBJ2-3): ETGVTQSPTHLIKTRGQQVTLRCSSQSGHNTVSWYQQALGQGPQFIFQYYREEENGRGNFPPRFSGLQFPNYSSELNVNALELDDSALYLCASSMTSTDTQYFGPGTRLTVL.

The chain recombines TRBV4-2 with TRBJ1-1; maybe TRBD1 (5 bases). The V gene's germline CDR1 is LGHNA and CDR2 YNFKEQ. V lost 6 bases and J lost 1, with 12 bases in between. CDR3 length equals 14 residues. In DNA, the CDR3 is TGTGCCAGCAGTCTCGACAGAACGAACACTGAAGCTTTCTTT. Its protein product is CASSLDRTNTEAFF.

The J gene is TRBJ1-5, the V gene TRBV5-1, with TRBD1 matching 10 bases. The CDR3 length is 17 residues. Trimming took 0 bases from V and 2 from J; bases not matched to a gene: 5. Germline V CDR1 and CDR2: SGHRS, YFSETQ. The CDR3 here is CASSLGSGTGGNQPQHF. The CDR3 DNA is TGCGCCAGCAGCTTGGGGTCGGGGACAGGGGGCAATCAGCCCCAGCATTTT.

The chain's CDR3 is CASMINGGAPYEQYF. The CDR3 DNA reads as TGTGCCAGCATGATAAACGGCGGAGCCCCCTACGAGCAGTACTTC. The rearrangement uses TRBV2 and TRBJ2-7; D remains unclear. This CDR3 spans 15 amino acids. Germline-derived CDR1 and CDR2 are SNHLY and FYNNEI. Trimming took off 7 bases at V and 2 bases at J, with 18 bases between the two ends.

The genes are TRBV29-1 and TRBJ1-2, with TRBD1 matching 8 bases. Germline CDR1 SQVTM, CDR2 ANQGSEA. V lost 7 bases to trimming and J lost 4 bases; unmatched junction nucleotides: 8. There are 13 residues in the CDR3. The CDR3 region has the DNA TGCAGCGGGAGCAGGGGGCGCAGCTATGGCTACACCTTC. This sequence encodes CSGSRGRSYGYTF.

The rearrangement joins TRBV6-5 to TRBJ1-1; tentatively, D is TRBD1 (5 bases). CDR1 is MNHEY and CDR2 is SVGAGI in the germline V gene. Trimming removed 0 bases at V and 2 bases at J, with 10 bases between. The CDR3 has 15 amino acids. In nucleotides, the CDR3 is TGTGCCAGCAGTTACTCGGAAAGGGGAAACACTGAAGCTTTCTTT. It translates to CASSYSERGNTEAFF.

This chain links TRBV19 with TRBJ2-3; possibly TRBD1 for D (6 bases). Germline V gene lookup returns CDR1 LNHDA and CDR2 SQIVND (reference sequence). The germline V and J ends were trimmed by 6 bases and 3 bases, with 10 bases remaining between them. CDR3 length equals 13 residues. In DNA form, the CDR3 reads TGTGCCAGTAGCCAAAGGGGGACAGATACGCAGTATTTT. Its protein product is CASSQRGTDTQYF.

This chain uses TRBV15 with TRBJ2-5, with TRBD2 matching over 10 bases. The CDR3 covers 16 residues. The germline CDR1 and CDR2 sequences are LNHNV and YYDKDF (reference sequence). The V segment lost 3 bases and the J segment 4 bases; nucleotides outside the gene matches: 8. The CDR3, as DNA: TGTGCCACCAGCAGTGGGTTAGCGGGAGGTCGAGAGACCCAGTACTTC. This translates into CATSSGLAGGRETQYF. The full variable domain, rest sourced from reference TRBV15 and TRBJ2-5, is DAMVIQNPRYQVTQFGKPVTLSCSQTLNHNVMYWYQQKSSQAPKLLFHYYDKDFNNEADTPDNFQSRRPNTSFCFLDIRSPGLGDTAMYLCATSSGLAGGRETQYFGPGTRLLVL.

The rearrangement links TRBV7-2 to TRBJ1-3; D is ambiguous. This CDR3 contains 14 residues. Germline V gives CDR1 SGHTA, CDR2 FQGNSA. V lost 1 base and J lost 8, with 12 bases in between. The CDR3 DNA follows: TGTGCCAGCAGCTTAGTCAGCTCGGCGGACACCATATATTTT. It codes for CASSLVSSADTIYF. The full variable domain, in which reference TRBV7-2 and TRBJ1-3 provide the parts outside the CDR3, is GAGVSQSPSNKVTEKGKDVELRCDPISGHTALYWYRQSLGQGLEFLIYFQGNSAPDKSGLPSDRFSAERTGGSVSTLTIQRTQQEDSAVYLCASSLVSSADTIYFGEGSWLTVV.

The chain employs TRBV4-3 and TRBJ2-7; 10 bases agree with TRBD1. The V gene's germline CDR1 is LGHNA and CDR2 YSLEER. This CDR3 has 17 residues. V lost 2 bases, J lost 1 base, and 8 bases stayed unmatched. The DNA for the CDR3 is TGCGCCAGCAGCCAACTCGCCGGGACAGGGGATTCCTACGAGCAGTACTTC. It specifies CASSQLAGTGDSYEQYF.

The chain combines TRBV27 with TRBJ1-3; no definite D call. Germline V gene lookup returns CDR1 MNHEY and CDR2 SMNVEV (reference sequence). This CDR3 has 13 amino acids. V lost 8 bases and J lost 0, with 8 bases in between. DNA for the CDR3: TGTGCCAGCGGCCGCCTCTCTGGAAACACCATATATTTT. It encodes CASGRLSGNTIYF.